A single sample gave rise to the 4 T cell receptor beta chains below, sequenced in a study of cytomegalovirus exposure and HLA in healthy donors. PCR was performed using 60 Vbeta and 13 Jbeta primers. Generated by immunoSEQ multiplex PCR, the TCRdb table keeps only in-frame clones and is missing some. The sample includes about 67,000 clones, around three quarters of them seen just once. The sample taken for sequencing was PBMCs. The receptors come from a man in his fifties or sixties in good health and CMV-seropositive.

This chain links TRBV5-1 with TRBJ1-6; 8 bases align to TRBD1. Germline-derived CDR1 and CDR2 are SGHRS and YFSETQ. Trimming took 2 bases from V and 7 from J; bases not matched to a gene: 8. The CDR3 spans 16 residues. This CDR3 reads CASSLEQGVRNSPLHF. The CDR3 nucleotides are TGCGCCAGCAGCTTAGAACAGGGGGTACGGAATTCACCCCTCCACTTT. Based on the CDR3 plus reference TRBV5-1 and TRBJ1-6, the full variable domain is KAGVTQTPRYLIKTRGQQVTLSCSPISGHRSVSWYQQTPGQGLQFLFEYFSETQRNKGNFPGRFSGRQFSNSRSEMNVSTLELGDSALYLCASSLEQGVRNSPLHFGNGTRLTVT.

This rearrangement joins TRBV6-5 to TRBJ2-7, with D possibly matching TRBD2 (5 bases). The CDR3 runs to 15 residues. Per the germline V gene, CDR1 is MNHEY and CDR2 is SVGAGI. V dropped 0 bases and J dropped 2 bases, with 11 bases sitting between them. The CDR3 reads CASSYSGLATYEQYF. Here the CDR3 DNA reads TGTGCCAGCAGTTACTCCGGACTCGCAACCTACGAGCAGTACTTC.

For the CDR3, the DNA is TGCGCCAGCAGCCAAGATGACAGGGGGGTCCAGGCTTTCTTT. Its protein product is CASSQDDRGVQAFF. V gene TRBV4-1 combines with J gene TRBJ1-1; 9 bases map to TRBD1. With V trimmed by 0 bases and J by 11 bases, 7 bases remained unmatched. CDR3 length equals 14 residues. The V gene's germline CDR1 is MGHRA and CDR2 YSYEKL.

Points on this clone: One junction end does not reproduce the germline sequence, and a read error may be involved. The V and J genes are TRBV7-7 and TRBJ2-2, with a weak D call TRBD1 (5 bases). CDR1 and CDR2 from the germline V gene are SSHAT and FNYEAQ (reference sequence). This CDR3 contains 14 residues. The CDR3 is CASSLSTGSGELFF. The CDR3 coding sequence is TGTGCTAGCAGCTTATCCACAGGCTCCGGGGAGCTGTTTTTT.